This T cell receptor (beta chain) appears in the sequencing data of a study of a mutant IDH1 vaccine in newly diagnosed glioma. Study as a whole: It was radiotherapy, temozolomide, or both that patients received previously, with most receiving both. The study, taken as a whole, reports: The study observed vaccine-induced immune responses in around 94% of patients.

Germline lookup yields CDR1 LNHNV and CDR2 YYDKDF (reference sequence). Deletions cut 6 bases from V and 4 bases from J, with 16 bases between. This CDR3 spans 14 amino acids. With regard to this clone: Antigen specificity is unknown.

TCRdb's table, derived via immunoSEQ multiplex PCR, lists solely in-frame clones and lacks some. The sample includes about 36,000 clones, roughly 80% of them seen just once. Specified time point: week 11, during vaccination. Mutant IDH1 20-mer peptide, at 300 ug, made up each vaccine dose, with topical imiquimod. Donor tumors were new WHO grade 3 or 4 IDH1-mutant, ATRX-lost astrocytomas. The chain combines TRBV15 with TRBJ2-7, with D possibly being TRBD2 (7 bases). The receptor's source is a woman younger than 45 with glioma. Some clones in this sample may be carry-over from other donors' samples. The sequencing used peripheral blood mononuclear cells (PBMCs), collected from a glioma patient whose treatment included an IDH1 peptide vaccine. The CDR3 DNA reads TGTGCCACCAGTCGGGCGGGGGCGGTTTACGAGCAGTACTTC. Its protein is CATSRAGAVYEQYF.